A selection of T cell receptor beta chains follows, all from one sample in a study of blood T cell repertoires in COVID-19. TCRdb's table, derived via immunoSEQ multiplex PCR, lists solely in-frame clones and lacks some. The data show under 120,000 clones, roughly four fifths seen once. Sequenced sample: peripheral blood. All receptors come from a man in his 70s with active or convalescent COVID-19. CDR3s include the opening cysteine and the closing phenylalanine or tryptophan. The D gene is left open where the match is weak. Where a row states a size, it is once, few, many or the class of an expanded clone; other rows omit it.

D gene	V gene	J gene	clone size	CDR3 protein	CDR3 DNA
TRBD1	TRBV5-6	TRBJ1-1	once	CASSFRDRVFAEAFF	TGTGCCAGCAGCTTCCGGGACAGGGTATTCGCTGAAGCTTTCTTT
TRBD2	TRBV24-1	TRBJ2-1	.	CATSDLGGRSSYNEQFF	TGTGCCACCAGTGATTTAGGCGGGAGGAGCTCCTACAATGAGCAGTTCTTC
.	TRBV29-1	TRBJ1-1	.	CSVGEGWNTEAFF	TGCAGCGTTGGGGAGGGGTGGAACACTGAAGCTTTCTTT
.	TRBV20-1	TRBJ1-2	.	CSAGGDYGYTF	TGCAGTGCCGGGGGAGACTATGGCTACACCTTC
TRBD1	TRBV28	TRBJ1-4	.	CASSPRQGTEKLFF	TGTGCCAGCAGCCCTCGACAGGGAACGGAAAAACTGTTTTTT
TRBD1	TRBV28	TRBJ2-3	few	CASSPPTGLTDTQYF	TGTGCCAGCAGTCCCCCGACAGGGCTCACAGATACGCAGTATTTT
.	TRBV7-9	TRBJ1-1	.	CASSLLRNTEAFF	TGTGCCAGCAGCCTTTTGAGAAACACTGAAGCTTTCTTT
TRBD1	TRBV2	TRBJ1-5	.	CASRFGDSSGQPQHF	TGTGCCAGCAGATTTGGGGACAGTTCCGGCCAGCCCCAGCATTTT
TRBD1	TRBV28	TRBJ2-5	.	CASSLTGQLQETQYF	TGTGCCAGCAGCCTTACGGGACAGCTCCAAGAGACCCAGTACTTC
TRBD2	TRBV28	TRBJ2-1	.	CASRGLAGKSYNEQFF	TGTGCCAGCAGGGGACTAGCGGGGAAGTCCTACAATGAGCAGTTCTTC
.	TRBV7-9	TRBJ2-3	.	CASSLEPGTQYF	TGTGCCAGCAGCTTAGAGCCGGGTACGCAGTATTTT
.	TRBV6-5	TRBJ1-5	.	CASSRYRGNQPQHF	TGTGCCAGCAGCCGATACAGGGGCAATCAGCCCCAGCATTTT
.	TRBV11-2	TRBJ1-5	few	CATHRPYQPQHF	TGTGCCACTCACAGGCCCTATCAGCCCCAGCATTTT
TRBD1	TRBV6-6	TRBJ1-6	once	CASSSAVTGTNSPLHF	TGTGCCAGCAGTTCCGCAGTGACAGGGACGAATTCACCCCTCCACTTT
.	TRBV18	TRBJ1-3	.	CASSPPTRGNTIYF	TGTGCCAGCTCACCGCCGACAAGGGGAAACACCATATATTTT
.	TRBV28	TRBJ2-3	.	CASSLRDTQYF	TGTGCCAGCAGTTTACGTGATACGCAGTATTTT
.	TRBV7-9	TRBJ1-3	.	CASSAREGNTIYF	TGTGCCAGCAGCGCTCGAGAGGGAAACACCATATATTTT
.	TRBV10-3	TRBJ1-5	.	CAISGQGLGSNQPQHF	TGTGCCATCAGTGGGCAGGGGCTGGGTAGCAATCAGCCCCAGCATTTT
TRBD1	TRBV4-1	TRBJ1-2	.	CASSPRDRVDGYTF	TGCGCCAGCAGCCCCCGGGACAGGGTGGATGGCTACACCTTC
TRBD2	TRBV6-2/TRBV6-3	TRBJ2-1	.	CASSWGGGPYNEQFF	TGTGCCAGCAGTTGGGGCGGGGGGCCATACAATGAGCAGTTCTTC
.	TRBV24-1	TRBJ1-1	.	CATSKQGFTEAFF	TGTGCCACCAGTAAACAGGGATTTACTGAAGCTTTCTTT
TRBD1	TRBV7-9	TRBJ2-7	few	CASSSWTGTGEQYF	TGTGCCAGCAGCTCCTGGACAGGGACGGGGGAGCAGTACTTC
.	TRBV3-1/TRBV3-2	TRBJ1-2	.	CASSDAGRNYGYTF	TGTGCCAGCAGCGATGCAGGGAGGAACTATGGCTACACCTTC
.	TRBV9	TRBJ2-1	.	CASSVASRSYNEQFF	TGTGCCAGCAGCGTAGCAAGCAGGTCCTACAATGAGCAGTTCTTC
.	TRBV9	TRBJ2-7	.	CASSVVDWDEQYF	TGTGCCAGCAGCGTAGTTGACTGGGACGAGCAGTACTTC
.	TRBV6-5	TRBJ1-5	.	CASSPDRSPNQPQHF	TGTGCCAGCAGTCCCGACAGGTCCCCCAATCAGCCCCAGCATTTT
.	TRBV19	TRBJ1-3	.	CASSIPAGNTIYF	TGTGCCAGTAGTATCCCAGCTGGAAACACCATATATTTT
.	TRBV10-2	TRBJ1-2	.	CASSERLENYGYTF	TGCGCCAGCAGTGAGCGCCTGGAGAACTATGGCTACACCTTC
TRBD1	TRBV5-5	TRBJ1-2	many	CASSLAVPGQGAERAYGYTF	TGTGCCAGCAGCTTGGCCGTCCCGGGACAGGGGGCCGAGAGGGCGTATGGCTACACCTTC
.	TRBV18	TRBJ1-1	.	CASSSLGGGTEAFF	TGTGCCAGCTCATCCCTGGGGGGGGGAACTGAAGCTTTCTTT
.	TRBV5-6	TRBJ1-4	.	CASSSNGGLTNEKLFF	TGTGCCAGCAGCTCTAACGGAGGGTTGACTAATGAAAAACTGTTTTTT
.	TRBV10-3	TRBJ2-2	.	CAISEGQGNTGELFF	TGTGCCATCAGTGAGGGGCAGGGAAACACCGGGGAGCTGTTTTTT